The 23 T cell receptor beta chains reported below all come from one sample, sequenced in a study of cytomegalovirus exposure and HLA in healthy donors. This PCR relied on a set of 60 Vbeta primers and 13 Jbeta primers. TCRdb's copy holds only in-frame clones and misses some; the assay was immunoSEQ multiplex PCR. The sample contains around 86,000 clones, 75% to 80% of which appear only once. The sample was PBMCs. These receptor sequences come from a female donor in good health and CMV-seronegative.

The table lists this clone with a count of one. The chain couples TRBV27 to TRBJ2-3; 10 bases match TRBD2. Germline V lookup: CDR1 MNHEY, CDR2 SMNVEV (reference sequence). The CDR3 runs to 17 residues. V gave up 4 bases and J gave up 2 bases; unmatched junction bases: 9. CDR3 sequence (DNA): TGTGCCAGCAGTTCCCCTTCTCTAGCGGGGGTCACAGATACGCAGTATTTT. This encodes CASSSPSLAGVTDTQYF.

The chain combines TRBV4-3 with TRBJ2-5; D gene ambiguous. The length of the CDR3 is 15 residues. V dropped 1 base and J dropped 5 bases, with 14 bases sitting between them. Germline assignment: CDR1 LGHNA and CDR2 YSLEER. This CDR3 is CASSQAPTGEETQYF. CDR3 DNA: TGCGCCAGCAGCCAAGCCCCTACGGGTGAGGAGACCCAGTACTTC.

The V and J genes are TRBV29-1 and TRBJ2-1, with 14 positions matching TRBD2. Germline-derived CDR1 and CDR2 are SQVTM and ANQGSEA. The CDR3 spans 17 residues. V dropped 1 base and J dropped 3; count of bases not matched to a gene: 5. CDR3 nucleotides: TGCAGCGTTGAAGCTGGGACTAGCGGGGGTTACTACAATGAGCAGTTCTTC. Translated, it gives CSVEAGTSGGYYNEQFF.

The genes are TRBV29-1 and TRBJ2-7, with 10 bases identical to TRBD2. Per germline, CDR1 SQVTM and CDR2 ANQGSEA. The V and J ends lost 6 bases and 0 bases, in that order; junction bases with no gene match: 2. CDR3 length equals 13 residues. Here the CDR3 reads CSVWTSGSYEQYF. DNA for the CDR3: TGCAGCGTGTGGACTAGCGGCTCCTACGAGCAGTACTTC.

Written as DNA, the CDR3 is TGCGCCAGCAGCTCACTAGACAGGGGGCGAAACTACGAGCAGTACTTC. It is translated as CASSSLDRGRNYEQYF. The V gene is TRBV5-1, the J gene TRBJ2-7, with 10 positions matching TRBD1. The germline CDR1 and CDR2 sequences are SGHRS and YFSETQ. The CDR3 length is 16 residues. V dropped 3 bases and J dropped 3; count of bases not matched to a gene: 9.

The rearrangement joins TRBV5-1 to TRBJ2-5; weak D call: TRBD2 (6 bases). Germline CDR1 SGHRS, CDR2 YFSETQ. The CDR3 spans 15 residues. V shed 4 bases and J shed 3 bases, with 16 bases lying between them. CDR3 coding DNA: TGCGCCAGCAGCGTATTCTGGGACTCAGAAGAGACCCAGTACTTC. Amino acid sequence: CASSVFWDSEETQYF.

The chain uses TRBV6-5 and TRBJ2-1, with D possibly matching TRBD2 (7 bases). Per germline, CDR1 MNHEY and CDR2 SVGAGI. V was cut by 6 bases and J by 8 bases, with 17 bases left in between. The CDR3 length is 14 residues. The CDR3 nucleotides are TGTGCCAGCAGAAACCTGGGGGGGCTCGATGAGCAGTTCTTC. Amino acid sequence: CASRNLGGLDEQFF.

The CDR3 sequence: CAWNSGGRTEQFF. The CDR3 region has the DNA TGTGCCTGGAATAGCGGGGGCCGGACTGAGCAGTTCTTC. The rearrangement links TRBV30 to TRBJ2-1; 9 bases are shared with TRBD2. J gave up 9 bases and V 4 bases, and 7 bases lay outside the gene matches. Germline V gene data show CDR1 as GTSNPN and CDR2 as SVGIG (reference sequence). This CDR3 comprises 13 residues.

The CDR3: CASSEAGQPGELFF. The DNA for the CDR3 is TGTGCCAGCAGTGAAGCGGGACAGCCCGGGGAGCTGTTTTTT. V is TRBV6-1 and J is TRBJ2-2; 7 bases align to TRBD1. CDR1 and CDR2 (germline): MNHNS, SASEGT. V shed 0 bases and J 6 bases; nucleotides not matched to a gene: 1. The CDR3 is 14 residues long.

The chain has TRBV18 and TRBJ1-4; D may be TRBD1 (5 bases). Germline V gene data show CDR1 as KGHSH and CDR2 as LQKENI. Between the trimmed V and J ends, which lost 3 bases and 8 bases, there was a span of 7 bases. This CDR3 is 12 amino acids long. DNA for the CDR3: TGTGCCAGCTCACCGGGGGGAGAAAAACTGTTTTTT. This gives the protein CASSPGGEKLFF.

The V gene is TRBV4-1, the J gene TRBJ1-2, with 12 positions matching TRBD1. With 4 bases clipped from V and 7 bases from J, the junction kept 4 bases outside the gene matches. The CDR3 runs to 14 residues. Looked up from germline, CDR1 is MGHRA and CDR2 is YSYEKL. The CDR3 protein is CASSPGQGAVGYTF. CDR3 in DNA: TGCGCCAGCAGCCCGGGACAGGGGGCGGTTGGCTACACCTTC.

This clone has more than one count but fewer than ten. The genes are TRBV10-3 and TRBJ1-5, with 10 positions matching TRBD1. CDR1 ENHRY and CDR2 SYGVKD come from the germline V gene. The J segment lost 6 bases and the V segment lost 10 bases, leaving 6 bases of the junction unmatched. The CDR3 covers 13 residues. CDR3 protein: CASTTGGGQPQHF. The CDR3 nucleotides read TGTGCCAGCACGACAGGGGGCGGTCAGCCCCAGCATTTT.

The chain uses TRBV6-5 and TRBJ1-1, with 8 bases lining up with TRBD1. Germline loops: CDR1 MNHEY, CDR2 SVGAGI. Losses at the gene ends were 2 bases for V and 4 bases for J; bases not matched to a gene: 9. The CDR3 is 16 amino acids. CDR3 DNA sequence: TGTGCCAGCAGTTACCTTTTACAGGGGGGTGGCACTGAAGCTTTCTTT. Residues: CASSYLLQGGGTEAFF.

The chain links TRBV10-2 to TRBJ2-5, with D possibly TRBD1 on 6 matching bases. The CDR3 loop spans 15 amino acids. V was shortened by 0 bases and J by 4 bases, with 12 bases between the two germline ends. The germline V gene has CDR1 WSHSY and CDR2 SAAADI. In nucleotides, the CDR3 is TGCGCCAGCAGTGAGTCCAAAGGGGGTTTAGAGACCCAGTACTTC. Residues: CASSESKGGLETQYF.

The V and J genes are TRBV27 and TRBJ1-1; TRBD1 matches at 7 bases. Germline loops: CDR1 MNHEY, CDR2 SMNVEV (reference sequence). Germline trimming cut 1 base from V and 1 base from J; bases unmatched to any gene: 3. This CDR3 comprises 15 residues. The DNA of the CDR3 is TGTGCCAGCAGTTTATTGGGACAGAGGAACACTGAAGCTTTCTTT. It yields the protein CASSLLGQRNTEAFF.

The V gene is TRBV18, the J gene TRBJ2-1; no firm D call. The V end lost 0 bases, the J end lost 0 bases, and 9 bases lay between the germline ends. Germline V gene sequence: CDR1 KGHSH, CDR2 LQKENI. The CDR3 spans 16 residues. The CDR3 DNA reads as TGTGCCAGCTCACCACCCCCGCAGCGCTCCTACAATGAGCAGTTCTTC. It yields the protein CASSPPPQRSYNEQFF.

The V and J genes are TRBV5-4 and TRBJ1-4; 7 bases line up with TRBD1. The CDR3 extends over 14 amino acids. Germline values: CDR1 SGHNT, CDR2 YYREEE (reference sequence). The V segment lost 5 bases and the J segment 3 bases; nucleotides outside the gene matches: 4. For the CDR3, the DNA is TGTGCCAGCAGTCCAGGGGGGTCTAATGAAAAACTGTTTTTT. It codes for CASSPGGSNEKLFF.

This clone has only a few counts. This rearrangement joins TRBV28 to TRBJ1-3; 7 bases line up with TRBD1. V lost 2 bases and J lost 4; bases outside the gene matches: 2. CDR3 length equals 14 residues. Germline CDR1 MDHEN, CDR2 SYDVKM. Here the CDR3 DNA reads TGTGCCAGCAGTTTACAACAGGGGGGAAACACCATATATTTT. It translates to CASSLQQGGNTIYF. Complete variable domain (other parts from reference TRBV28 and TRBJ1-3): DVKVTQSSRYLVKRTGEKVFLECVQDMDHENMFWYRQDPGLGLRLIYFSYDVKMKEKGDIPEGYSVSREKKERFSLILESASTNQTSMYLCASSLQQGGNTIYFGEGSWLTVV.

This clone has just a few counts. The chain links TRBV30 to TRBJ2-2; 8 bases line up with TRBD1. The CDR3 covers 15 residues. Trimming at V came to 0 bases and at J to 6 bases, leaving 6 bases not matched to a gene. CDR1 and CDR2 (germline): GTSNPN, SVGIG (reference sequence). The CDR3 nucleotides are TGTGCCTGGAGTGTACAGGACAGGGAATCCGGGGAGCTGTTTTTT. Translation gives CAWSVQDRESGELFF. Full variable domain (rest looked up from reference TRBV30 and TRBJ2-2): SQTIHQWPATLVQPVGSPLSLECTVEGTSNPNLYWYRQAAGRGLQLLFYSVGIGQISSEVPQNLSASRPQDRQFILSSKKLLLSDSGFYLCAWSVQDRESGELFFGEGSRLTVL.

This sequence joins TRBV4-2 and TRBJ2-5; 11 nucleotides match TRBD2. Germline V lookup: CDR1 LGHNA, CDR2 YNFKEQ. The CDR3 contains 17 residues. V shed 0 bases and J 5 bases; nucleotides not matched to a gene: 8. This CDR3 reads CASSQELAGGQGETQYF. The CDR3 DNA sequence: TGTGCCAGCAGCCAAGAGTTAGCGGGGGGGCAAGGGGAGACCCAGTACTTC.

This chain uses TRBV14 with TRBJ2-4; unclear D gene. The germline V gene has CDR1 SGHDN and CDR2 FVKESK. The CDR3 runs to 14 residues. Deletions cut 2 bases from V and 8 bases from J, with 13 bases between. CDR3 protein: CASSQLVQKDIQYF. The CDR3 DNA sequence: TGTGCCAGCAGCCAACTAGTACAAAAAGACATTCAGTACTTC. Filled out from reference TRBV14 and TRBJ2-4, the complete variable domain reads EAGVTQFPSHSVIEKGQTVTLRCDPISGHDNLYWYRRVMGKEIKFLLHFVKESKQDESGMPNNRFLAERTGGTYSTLKVQPAELEDSGVYFCASSQLVQKDIQYFGAGTRLSVL.

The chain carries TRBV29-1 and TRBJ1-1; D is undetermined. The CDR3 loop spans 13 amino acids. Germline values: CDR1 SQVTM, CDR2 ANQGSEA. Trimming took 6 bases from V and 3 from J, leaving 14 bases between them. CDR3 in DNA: TGCAGCGTCCGCAGAACCATGGACACTGAAGCTTTCTTT. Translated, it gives CSVRRTMDTEAFF.

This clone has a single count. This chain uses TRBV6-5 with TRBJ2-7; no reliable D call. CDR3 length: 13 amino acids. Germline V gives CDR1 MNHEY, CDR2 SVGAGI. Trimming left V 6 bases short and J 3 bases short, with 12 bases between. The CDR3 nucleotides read TGTGCCAGCAGGCCACATTTTTTCTACGAGCAGTACTTC. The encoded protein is CASRPHFFYEQYF.